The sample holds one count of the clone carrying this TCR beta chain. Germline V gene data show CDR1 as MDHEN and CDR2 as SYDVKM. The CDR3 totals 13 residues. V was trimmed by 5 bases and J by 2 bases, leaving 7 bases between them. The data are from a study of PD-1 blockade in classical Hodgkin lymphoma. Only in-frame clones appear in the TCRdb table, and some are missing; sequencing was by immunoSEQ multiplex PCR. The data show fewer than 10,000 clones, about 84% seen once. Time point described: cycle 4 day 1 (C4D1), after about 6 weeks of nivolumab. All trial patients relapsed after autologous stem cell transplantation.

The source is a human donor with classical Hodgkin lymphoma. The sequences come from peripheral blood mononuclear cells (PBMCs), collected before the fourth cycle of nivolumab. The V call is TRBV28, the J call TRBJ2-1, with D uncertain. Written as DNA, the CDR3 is TGTGCCAGCAGTCTCCGGCCCTACAATGAGCAGTTCTTC. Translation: CASSLRPYNEQFF.